This T cell receptor (beta chain) was sequenced for a study of blood T cell repertoires in COVID-19 (dated by TCRdb to 2020 to 2021). About the investigation overall: Samples covering the acute and convalescent phases of COVID-19 were provided by collaborators in the United States, Italy and Spain. The repertoires were released in a freely available public database meant as a resource for research on the immune response to SARS-CoV-2. A de-identified subject ID, COVID-19 status, age in years and sex were almost always included in the sample metadata. HLA class I and class II types, where available, came from metadata supplied by the sample provider rather than from assay-based typing. Deeply sampled blood TCRbeta repertoires from subjects exposed to, actively infected with, or recovered from COVID-19 were included in the dataset. The prospective study material was composed of cDNA or gDNA derived from T cells, B-cell-depleted T cells, or PBMCs. The samples were drawn from two sources: the first 160 participants of the ongoing ImmuneRACE study, and 950 to 1,500 subjects contributed by 6 global collaborators. Points the paper makes about the study in general: Clinical and demographic metadata were provided uncurated, with the amount varying by source and participant.

TCRbeta CDR3 regions were amplified from genomic DNA by means of the immunoSEQ Assay, a bias-controlled multiplex PCR. Regarding the original processing steps: The number of nucleated cells in each sample was estimated by amplification of reference gene primers within the assay. To quantify the absolute abundance of each unique TCRbeta CDR3 rearrangement, sequence reads were collapsed and filtered. Productive Simpson clonality was computed per sample as the square root of Simpson's diversity index over productive rearrangements. As stored in TCRdb, this immuneACCESS dataset retains in-frame rearrangements with V and J assigned. A fraction of the clones does not appear; measured against another copy, unresolved V genes explain less than half of the discrepancy, and the remainder lacks a known reason. V and J calls plus clone size are reproduced from that table; the DNA served to infer D and trimming. Recorded for this sample are 75,000 to 80,000 clones; about 88% of them occurred a single time. The top ten clonotypes cover approximately 9.1% of the sample.

Details on this clone: Its recognized antigen is unknown. Base qualities are missing; no much larger clone stands one base away.

CDR1 and CDR2 are drawn from the germline V gene: MNHNS, SASEGT. The CDR3 runs 20 amino acids, cysteine and phenylalanine included. Only the CDR3 portion is preserved as DNA: 60 bases, with reading frame beginning at the first base. Here V drops 4 bases and J drops 4 bases, and the junction holds 18 bases not matched to any gene. Collaborating institutions collected whole blood in K2EDTA tubes following their own protocols. Collaborator samples were shipped for TCRbeta analysis as frozen whole blood, isolated PBMCs, or DNA extracted from either sample type. The receptor chain draws on TRBV6-1 and TRBJ2-1; TRBD1 agrees with 11 junctional bases. This sequence originates from a human donor in a cohort sampled during active COVID-19. The sample taken for sequencing was peripheral blood. The sequenced DNA is TGTGCCAGCAGTGGCCCCACACTAACCGGGACAGGGGGGCGTTACAATGAGCAGTTCTTC. This yields the protein CASSGPTLTGTGGRYNEQFF.